This is a list of T cell receptor beta chains from one sample in a study of shared clonotypes between healthy human individuals. Measured with immunoSEQ multiplex PCR; TCRdb has only the in-frame clones, and not every one. This sample has roughly 1 million clones; 65% to 80% occur once, and the top ten carry 1.4% to 1.5%. Sequencing used memory CD4+ T cells sorted from blood. The origin of the receptors is a man aged 18 to 29 in good health. Both conserved end residues are part of each CDR3. Fields, in order: D gene, CDR3 length, V gene, clone size, J gene, CDR3 protein, CDR3 DNA. A D gene is named only where the DNA matches it firmly. Clone size is shown for a subset of rows, as once, few, many or a class of expanded clone.

>NA|16|TRBV5-1|once|TRBJ1-4
CASSWGVGVTNEKLFF
TGCGCCAGCAGCTGGGGCGTCGGGGTAACTAATGAAAAACTGTTTTTT
>NA|14|TRBV2|NA|TRBJ2-5
CASQDSSVQETQYF
TGTGCCAGCCAAGATTCTAGCGTCCAAGAGACCCAGTACTTC
>TRBD1|15|TRBV4-3|NA|TRBJ1-6
CASSLGTGLNSPLHF
TGCGCCAGCAGCTTGGGGACAGGTCTAAATTCACCCCTCCACTTT
>NA|15|TRBV5-1|NA|TRBJ2-2
CASSLEALNTGELFF
TGCGCCAGCAGCTTGGAAGCTTTGAACACCGGGGAGCTGTTTTTT
>NA|15|TRBV5-6|few|TRBJ1-3
CASSLLDFSGNTIYF
TGTGCCAGCAGCTTGCTGGACTTCTCTGGAAACACCATATATTTT
>TRBD2|12|TRBV2|NA|TRBJ2-7
CASSTSGYEQYF
TGTGCCAGCAGTACTAGCGGCTACGAGCAGTACTTC
>NA|14|TRBV10-2|NA|TRBJ2-6
CATSGRSGANVLTF
TGCGCCACCTCAGGCCGCTCTGGGGCCAACGTCCTGACTTTC
>NA|13|TRBV5-1|NA|TRBJ2-7
CASNSGNTDEQYF
TGCGCCAGCAATAGCGGCAATACGGACGAGCAGTACTTC
>NA|17|TRBV28|NA|TRBJ2-6
CASSLPRVISGANVLTF
TGTGCCAGCAGCCTTCCCCGGGTCATCTCTGGGGCCAACGTCCTGACTTTC
>NA|14|TRBV6-6|NA|TRBJ2-7
CASSSVGGSSEQYF
TGTGCCAGCAGTTCTGTGGGAGGCAGCTCCGAGCAGTACTTC
>NA|16|TRBV21-1|few|TRBJ1-2
CASSSPGTGLLYGYTF
TGTGCCAGCAGCAGTCCCGGGACAGGGCTCCTCTATGGCTACACCTTC
>NA|14|TRBV5-6|NA|TRBJ2-7
CASSGQRYSYEQYF
TGTGCCAGCAGCGGGCAGCGGTACTCCTACGAGCAGTACTTC
>NA|13|TRBV10-3|NA|TRBJ2-7
CAITPGQPYEQYF
TGTGCCATCACCCCAGGGCAACCCTACGAGCAGTACTTC
>NA|15|TRBV2|NA|TRBJ1-6
CASSERQKDNSPLHF
TGTGCCAGCAGTGAACGACAGAAGGATAATTCACCCCTCCACTTT
>NA|15|TRBV30|NA|TRBJ1-6
CAWSAPGPKYSPLHF
TGTGCCTGGAGCGCTCCGGGACCGAAGTATTCACCCCTCCACTTT
>NA|14|TRBV19|NA|TRBJ1-1
CASSRTSGYTEAFF
TGTGCCAGTAGTAGAACGTCCGGGTACACTGAAGCTTTCTTT
>NA|15|TRBV4-3|NA|TRBJ1-6
CASSQERGRISPLHF
TGCGCCAGCAGCCAAGAAAGGGGCCGAATTTCACCCCTCCACTTT
>NA|11|TRBV30|NA|TRBJ1-1
CACKVGTEAFF
TGTGCCTGTAAAGTGGGCACTGAAGCTTTCTTT
>TRBD1|14|TRBV19|few|TRBJ1-1
CASSVGQGGTEAFF
TGTGCCAGTAGTGTCGGACAGGGCGGCACTGAAGCTTTCTTT
>NA|23|TRBV21-1|NA|TRBJ2-7
CASSKEQSLTDTFERGGLYEQYF
TGTGCCAGCAGCAAAGAGCAAAGCTTGACAGATACCTTTGAACGAGGTGGGCTTTACGAGCAGTACTTC
>NA|14|TRBV30|once|TRBJ2-3
CAWNREGRTDTQYF
TGTGCCTGGAACAGAGAGGGCCGTACAGATACGCAGTATTTT
>NA|12|TRBV6-6|NA|TRBJ1-5
CASSYANQPQHF
TGTGCCAGCAGTTACGCAAATCAGCCCCAGCATTTT
>NA|14|TRBV6-1|NA|TRBJ1-1
CASSESSQNTEAFF
TGTGCCAGCAGTGAATCGAGCCAGAACACTGAAGCTTTCTTT
>NA|15|TRBV6-5|few|TRBJ1-4
CASSYEGAVREKLFF
TGTGCCAGCAGTTACGAAGGGGCAGTTAGGGAAAAACTGTTTTTT
>NA|13|TRBV6-1|NA|TRBJ2-7
CASSDYYAYEQYF
TGTGCCAGCAGTGATTACTATGCCTACGAGCAGTACTTC
>NA|15|TRBV4-2|once|TRBJ2-7
CASSQDGGPGYEQYF
TGTGCCAGCAGCCAAGATGGGGGGCCGGGGTACGAGCAGTACTTC
>NA|15|TRBV5-4|NA|TRBJ1-6
CASSLVGVLGSPLHF
TGTGCCAGCAGCCTCGTAGGGGTATTAGGTTCACCCCTCCACTTT
>TRBD1|17|TRBV4-3|once|TRBJ2-2
CASSPIRQGAQTGELFF
TGCGCCAGCAGCCCCATCCGACAGGGGGCGCAAACCGGGGAGCTGTTTTTT
>TRBD2|16|TRBV10-3|NA|TRBJ2-5
CAISDASGGPQETQYF
TGTGCCATCAGTGACGCTAGCGGGGGTCCTCAAGAGACCCAGTACTTC